The sequence of this T cell receptor (beta chain) was determined in a study of T cells after yellow fever vaccination. Turning to the study itself: SMART-Seq v4 Ultra Low Input handled preparation of low-cell-number fractions.

Template switching with 5'RACE generated the TCR cDNA and added a universal primer site and UMIs. TCRdb fed the 5' RACE reads into MiXCR, producing one record per CDR3 protein. Here the sample spans a few hundred thousand distinct CDR3 sequences, about 4% being singletons. Study results and caveats: Post-booster repertoires again held most primary-vaccination clones (roughly 96% CD4, 75% to 90% CD8). Weaker overall, the secondary response nonetheless peaked faster (day 5 versus 15).

On this clonotype itself: Its matching antigen is unknown.

The CDR3 totals 14 residues. Germline CDR1 and CDR2: LGHNA and YSLEER. V lost 1 base, J lost 6 bases, and 11 bases lay in between. The source material was PBMCs, sampled 5 days after the yellow fever booster vaccination. This clonotype was sampled from a man between 18 and 29 years old who received the YFV17D yellow fever vaccine. This chain links TRBV4-3 with TRBJ2-3; perhaps TRBD1 as D (5 bases). The CDR3 DNA reads TGCGCCAGCAGCCAAGGAATTTGGGGCGATACGCAGTATTTT. Amino acids: CASSQGIWGDTQYF.